This T cell receptor (beta chain) came from a study of blood T cell repertoires in COVID-19. Here immunoSEQ multiplex PCR was the method, and the copy in TCRdb shows in-frame clones only, minus some. Here the sample spans some 300,000 clones, nearly 90% being singletons. Trimming shortened V by 5 bases and J by 0 bases, and 12 bases separated the two germline ends. In germline, CDR1 is SEHNR, CDR2 FQNEAQ (reference sequence). The CDR3 is made up of 15 amino acids. The count of this clone is one. The genes are TRBV7-9 and TRBJ2-3; TRBD2 might be the D (6 bases). The receptor was isolated from a woman between 35 and 50 years old with COVID-19, enrolled during active disease. The sequencing input was peripheral blood. The DNA for the CDR3 is TGTGCCAGCAGCCAGACTAGACTAAGCACAGATACGCAGTATTTT. Translating gives CASSQTRLSTDTQYF. Filled out from reference TRBV7-9 and TRBJ2-3, the complete variable domain reads DTGVSQNPRHKITKRGQNVTFRCDPISEHNRLYWYRQTLGQGPEFLTYFQNEAQLEKSRLLSDRFSAERPKGSFSTLEIQRTEQGDSAMYLCASSQTRLSTDTQYFGPGTRLTVL.